This T cell receptor beta chain was retrieved from a study of CD8 T cells in ankylosing spondylitis. Study observations and caveats: Among TCR beta sequences, a motif of several highly homologous variants appeared characteristic of ankylosing spondylitis blood. The study looked at matched synovial fluid samples from ankylosing spondylitis patients. Disease-linked clones were reported to be significantly enriched there.

In regard to this clonotype: Its antigen is as yet unknown.

V lost 4 bases and J 6 bases, leaving 10 bases between the germline ends. This CDR3 region has 13 residues. The germline gives CDR1 SGHRS, CDR2 YFSETQ. Molecular-barcoded quantitative 5'-RACE produced these TCR beta libraries. TCRdb processed the 5' RACE reads anew with MiXCR; each CDR3 protein has one entry. The profile shows fewer than 750,000 distinct CDR3 sequences, under 20% of them singletons. The V gene is TRBV5-1, the J gene TRBJ2-2; D remains ambiguous. The source material was blood, either unsorted or a sorted T cell fraction (not recorded which). The clonotype comes from a male donor with ankylosing spondylitis. CDR3: CASSPRPAGELFF. The CDR3 DNA follows: TGCGCCAGCAGCCCCCGCCCCGCCGGGGAGCTGTTTTTT.